This T cell receptor (beta chain) emerged from a study of blood T cell repertoires in COVID-19. Membership in each cohort depended on participant-reported clinical history. Either two negative PCRs, clearance, or symptom resolution qualified Cohort 3 donors as recovered. The V gene's germline CDR1 is LGHNA and CDR2 YSLEER. V dropped 4 bases and J dropped 1 base, with 13 bases sitting between them. The CDR3 extends over 15 amino acids. Per the original methods: Amplification of reference gene primers was used by the study to estimate nucleated cell counts. Assay used: immunoSEQ multiplex PCR; TCRdb lists only in-frame clones, some missing. For V, J and clone size, that table is used; D and trimming come from the DNA. This table holds roughly 300,000 clones, around nine tenths found once.

Material: PBMCs or T cells enriched from blood (not recorded which). This receptor was identified in a woman aged 25 to 39 who had recovered from COVID-19. This sequence joins TRBV4-3 and TRBJ1-1; no definite D call. CDR3 DNA: TGCGCCAGCAGCCTCGAGGTTGGCACGAACACTGAAGCTTTCTTT. Translated: CASSLEVGTNTEAFF.